This record covers a single TCR beta chain. The target antigen is unknown. These data originate in a study of shared clonotypes between healthy human individuals. Using immunoSEQ multiplex PCR, the repertoire was profiled, and TCRdb retains in-frame clones only, with some absent. The data show 560,000 or so clones, with 96% seen just once and 0.095% to 0.13% held by the top ten. The study's findings and limits: Measured sharing among donors was expected to vary with sequencing depth.

V shed 2 bases and J shed 2 bases, with 10 bases lying between them. CDR3 length equals 15 residues. From germline, CDR1 is PRHDT and CDR2 FYEKMQ (reference sequence). CD45RO-negative, CCR7-selected cells formed the naive CD8 fraction, which excluded terminally differentiated effector memory CD45RA+ cells. The rearrangement uses TRBV13 and TRBJ1-5, with D tentatively TRBD1 (6 bases). Sequenced sample: naive CD8+ T cells sorted from blood. This clonotype was sampled from a young woman in good health. The CDR3 reads CASSLWGAGNQPQHF. The CDR3 DNA reads TGTGCCAGCAGCTTATGGGGGGCTGGCAATCAGCCCCAGCATTTT. Full variable domain (remainder filled in from reference TRBV13 and TRBJ1-5): AAGVIQSPRHLIKEKRETATLKCYPIPRHDTVYWYQQGPGQDPQFLISFYEKMQSDKGSIPDRFSAQQFSDYHSELNMSSLELGDSALYFCASSLWGAGNQPQHFGDGTRLSIL.